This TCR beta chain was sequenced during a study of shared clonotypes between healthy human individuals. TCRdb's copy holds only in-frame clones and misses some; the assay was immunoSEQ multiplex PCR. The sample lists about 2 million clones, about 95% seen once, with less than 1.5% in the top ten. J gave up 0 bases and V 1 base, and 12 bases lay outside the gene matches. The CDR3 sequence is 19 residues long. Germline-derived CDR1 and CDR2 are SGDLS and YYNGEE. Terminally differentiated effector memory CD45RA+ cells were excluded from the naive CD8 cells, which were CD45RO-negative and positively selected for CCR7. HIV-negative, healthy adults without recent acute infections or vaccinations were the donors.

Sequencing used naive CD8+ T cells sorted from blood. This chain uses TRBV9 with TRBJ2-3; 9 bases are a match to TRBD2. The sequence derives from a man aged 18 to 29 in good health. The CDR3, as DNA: TGTGCCAGCAGCGTACCTCAGAGTGGCGGGAGGGCTAGCACAGATACGCAGTATTTT. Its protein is CASSVPQSGGRASTDTQYF. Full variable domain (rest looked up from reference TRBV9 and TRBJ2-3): DSGVTQTPKHLITATGQRVTLRCSPRSGDLSVYWYQQSLDQGLQFLIQYYNGEERAKGNILERFSAQQFPDLHSELNLSSLELGDSALYFCASSVPQSGGRASTDTQYFGPGTRLTVL.